This T cell receptor beta chain originates from a study of T-cell memory formation after mild COVID-19. The wider study: Largely, the TCR clusters proved donor specific.

This CDR3 has 15 amino acids. V was trimmed by 3 bases and J by 6 bases, leaving 18 bases between them. Germline V gene sequence: CDR1 MGHRA, CDR2 YSYEKL. Sample barcodes and UMIs were carried by the TCR alpha and TCR beta cDNA libraries that 5'RACE generated with constant-segment primers. In TCRdb, the 5' RACE reads were re-called with MiXCR into one record per CDR3 protein. This sample has some 68,000 distinct CDR3 sequences, with around 17% found just once. Study-wide points: Clones contracting day 15 to 85 were balanced CD4/CD8; later expanders leaned CD4+.

This clonotype was found a few times. Antigen: not known. The sequence was collected from an adult woman who had mild COVID-19 (a few samples of this study predate the infection). Cell type and time point are not known. The J gene is TRBJ2-7, the V gene TRBV4-1, with D perhaps matching TRBD1 (5 bases). The specimen sequenced was PBMCs or a T cell subset sorted from them (not recorded which). CDR3 nucleotide sequence: TGCGCCAGCAGCCATTTGGCAGGGCATGGAAGCGAGCAGTACTTC. Residues: CASSHLAGHGSEQYF.